This T cell receptor beta chain was found in a study of T cell repertoires in cytomegalovirus infection. Study summary: Both recently identified HLA-C-restricted and well-studied HLA-B-restricted CMV epitopes were used in the study. Through public TCR beta signatures, both CMV infection and matching HLA type were indicated. Findings of the study overall: Frequencies of public TCR beta families were cumulated, and this identified carriers of CMV plus the relevant HLA.

TCRdb passed the reads through MiXCR, listing each CDR3 protein once. The sample has approximately 1,000,000 distinct CDR3 sequences, about a third seen once. Comments on this clonotype: Its antigen is still unknown.

Germline loops: CDR1 KGHDR, CDR2 SFDVKD. J was trimmed by 4 bases and V by 3 bases; bases with no gene match: 3. The CDR3 length is 14 residues. The TCR comes from a human donor in good health (CMV status not recorded). Some clones in this sample may be carry-over from other donors' samples. This chain connects TRBV24-1 to TRBJ2-3; 7 nucleotides line up with TRBD1. Here the sequenced sample was cultured CD8+ T cells from PBMCs, taken from culture after CMV antigen stimulation. The CDR3 bases are TGTGCCACCAGTGATCGGGGACAGCCAGATACGCAGTATTTT. Residues: CATSDRGQPDTQYF.